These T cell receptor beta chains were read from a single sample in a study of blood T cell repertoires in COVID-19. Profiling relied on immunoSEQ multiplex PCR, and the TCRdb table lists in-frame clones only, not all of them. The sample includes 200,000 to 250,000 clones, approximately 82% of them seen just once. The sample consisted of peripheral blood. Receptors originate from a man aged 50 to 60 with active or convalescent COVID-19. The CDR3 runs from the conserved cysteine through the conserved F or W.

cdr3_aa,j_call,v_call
CASSREGGTYEQYF,TRBJ2-7,TRBV5-4
CASSDTGGSYGYTF,TRBJ1-2,TRBV5-4
CADKQGPSTDTQYF,TRBJ2-3,TRBV5-1
CASSTTTGVGGYTF,TRBJ1-2,TRBV7-9
CASSQAPGLAGGSETQYF,TRBJ2-5,TRBV4-1
CAWSQNYGYTF,TRBJ1-2,TRBV30
CASSEAYYEQYF,TRBJ2-7,TRBV6-1
CASTVAGAGSGELFF,TRBJ2-2,TRBV28
CASSLGASKETQYF,TRBJ2-5,TRBV7-2
CASSDPGDTGELFF,TRBJ2-2,TRBV10-1
CASSGSATGKYEQYF,TRBJ2-7,TRBV23-1
CASSDPLAGGKGEQFF,TRBJ2-1,TRBV6-4
CASSQVGGLAFYEQYF,TRBJ2-7,TRBV4-1
CSASSQINTDTQYF,TRBJ2-3,TRBV20-1
CASEEAGQREEPQHF,TRBJ1-5,TRBV7-9
CASSFVRSSYNEQFF,TRBJ2-1,TRBV7-8
CSVESIAGNTIYF,TRBJ1-3,TRBV29-1
CASSTSDAQEGTQYF,TRBJ2-5,TRBV19
CASSRAGELFF,TRBJ2-2,TRBV6-5
CASSLGTANSPLHF,TRBJ1-6,TRBV11-3
CASSISLAADTQYF,TRBJ2-3,TRBV5-1
CASSPPSRVGYTF,TRBJ1-2,TRBV28
CASSQDWGQGAYGYTF,TRBJ1-2,TRBV4-3
CASSARGGQETQYF,TRBJ2-5,TRBV7-2
CASSPLNPSGSPYNEQFF,TRBJ2-1,TRBV3-1/TRBV3-2
CASSWEGDLNTEAFF,TRBJ1-1,TRBV6-6
CATEEDGETQYF,TRBJ2-5,TRBV10-3
CASSTQGMQGNQPQHF,TRBJ1-5,TRBV19
CASSDRQGAYTEAFF,TRBJ1-1,TRBV5-8
CASSLSRGAGSYTF,TRBJ1-2,TRBV27
CASSQGTGQDYGYTF,TRBJ1-2,TRBV4-2
CASRGQGYNSGNTIYF,TRBJ1-3,TRBV27
CASSIRRDQPQHF,TRBJ1-5,TRBV18
CASSQETGINSPLHF,TRBJ1-6,TRBV4-3
CASSPGQDNKWNQPQHF,TRBJ1-5,TRBV3-1/TRBV3-2
CASSQGRTGNIQYF,TRBJ2-4,TRBV4-3
CSVEKADRDVGYTF,TRBJ1-2,TRBV29-1
CASRQQGAGNTIYF,TRBJ1-3,TRBV3-1/TRBV3-2
CASSQVPAGNTYEQYF,TRBJ2-7,TRBV4-1
CASSLTGEPIEKLFF,TRBJ1-4,TRBV7-2
CASSQEVSLPNNEQFF,TRBJ2-1,TRBV4-1
CSVERTGGDTEAFF,TRBJ1-1,TRBV29-1
CASSEGAGGGETQYF,TRBJ2-5,TRBV6-1
CASSDGTVYNEQFF,TRBJ2-1,TRBV5-4
CASSRGTGTSGSKYEQYF,TRBJ2-7,TRBV4-1
CASSLAGQRNTGELFF,TRBJ2-2,TRBV5-6
CASSAGGSIQETQYF,TRBJ2-5,TRBV5-1
CATSRGQVGRSPLHF,TRBJ1-6,TRBV15
CASSMGTGLSGANVLTF,TRBJ2-6,TRBV19
CASSLSGSKIDTEAFF,TRBJ1-1,TRBV5-1
CASSFTGAKDGYTF,TRBJ1-2,TRBV27
CATSRDGQGYGYTF,TRBJ1-2,TRBV15
CASSDRVDSNYGYTF,TRBJ1-2,TRBV2
CAGNRGHNTEAFF,TRBJ1-1,TRBV30
CASSDNSGRRPFGANVLTF,TRBJ2-6,TRBV9